The source of this T cell receptor (beta chain) is a study of blood T cell repertoires in COVID-19. Study details: From the United States, Italy and Spain came samples of acute and convalescent COVID-19.

This CDR3 is 14 amino acids long. Trimming shortened V by 8 bases and J by 4 bases, and 20 bases separated the two germline ends. CDR1 is GTSNPN, CDR2 SVGIG, per germline (reference sequence). As originally analysed: Reference gene primers were amplified, and this amplification served to estimate nucleated cell counts. Using immunoSEQ multiplex PCR, the repertoire was profiled, and TCRdb retains in-frame clones only, with some absent. The DNA gave D and trimming, while V, J and clone size come from that table. In the table there are 250,000 or so clones, approximately 84% of which are singletons. The V call is TRBV30, the J call TRBJ1-1; D possibly corresponds to TRBD1 (6 bases). The sequenced material came from peripheral blood. The clonotype was recovered from a man between 45 and 60 years old with acute or convalescent COVID-19. CDR3: CANQVGSRGTEAFF. The CDR3 DNA follows: TGTGCCAATCAGGTGGGCTCCAGGGGCACTGAAGCTTTCTTT.